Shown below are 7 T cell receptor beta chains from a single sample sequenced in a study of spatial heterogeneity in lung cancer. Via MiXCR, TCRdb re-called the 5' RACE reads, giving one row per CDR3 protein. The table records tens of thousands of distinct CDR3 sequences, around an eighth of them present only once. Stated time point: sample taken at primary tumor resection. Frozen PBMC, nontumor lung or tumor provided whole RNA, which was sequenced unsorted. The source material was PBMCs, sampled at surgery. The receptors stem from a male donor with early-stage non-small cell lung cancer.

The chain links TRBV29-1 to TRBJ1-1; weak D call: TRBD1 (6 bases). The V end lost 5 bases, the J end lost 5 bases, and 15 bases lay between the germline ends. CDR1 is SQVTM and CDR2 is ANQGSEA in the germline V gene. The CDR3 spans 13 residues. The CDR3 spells CSVHQGGGTEAFF. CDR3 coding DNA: TGCAGCGTTCACCAGGGAGGGGGGACTGAAGCTTTCTTT.

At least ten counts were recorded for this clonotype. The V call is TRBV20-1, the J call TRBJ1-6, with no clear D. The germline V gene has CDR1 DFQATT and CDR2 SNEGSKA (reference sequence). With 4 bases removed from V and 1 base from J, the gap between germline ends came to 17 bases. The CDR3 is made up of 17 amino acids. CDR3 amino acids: CSAKLGAGVSYNSPLHF. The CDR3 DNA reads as TGCAGTGCTAAATTAGGTGCCGGGGTATCCTATAATTCACCCCTCCACTTT.

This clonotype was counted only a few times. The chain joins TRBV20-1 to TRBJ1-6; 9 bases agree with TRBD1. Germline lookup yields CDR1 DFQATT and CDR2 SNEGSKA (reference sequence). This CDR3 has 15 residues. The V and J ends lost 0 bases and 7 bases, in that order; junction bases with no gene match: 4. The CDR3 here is CSARDLTGGNSPLHF. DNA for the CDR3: TGCAGTGCTAGAGATCTGACAGGGGGAAATTCACCCCTCCACTTT.

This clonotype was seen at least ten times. The CDR3 sequence is CASSGGIDGNTEAFF. The CDR3 DNA sequence: TGTGCCAGCAGCGGTGGGATCGACGGGAACACTGAAGCTTTCTTT. V gene TRBV4-2 combines with J gene TRBJ1-1, with D uncertain. CDR1 is LGHNA and CDR2 is YNFKEQ in the germline V gene. V lost 5 bases to trimming and J lost 1 base, with 14 bases between them. This CDR3 comprises 15 residues.

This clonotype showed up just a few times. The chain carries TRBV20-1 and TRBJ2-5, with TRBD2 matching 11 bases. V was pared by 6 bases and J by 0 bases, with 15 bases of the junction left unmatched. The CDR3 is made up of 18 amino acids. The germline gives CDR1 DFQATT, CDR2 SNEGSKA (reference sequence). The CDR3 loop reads CSASLGTGTSGNQETQYF. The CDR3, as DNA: TGCAGTGCAAGCCTGGGAACCGGGACTAGCGGCAACCAAGAGACCCAGTACTTC.

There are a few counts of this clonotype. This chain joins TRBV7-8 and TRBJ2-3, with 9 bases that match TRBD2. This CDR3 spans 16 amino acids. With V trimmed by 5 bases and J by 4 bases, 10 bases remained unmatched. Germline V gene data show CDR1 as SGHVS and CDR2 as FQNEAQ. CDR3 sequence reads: CASSTTGASGADTQYF. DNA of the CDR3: TGTGCCAGCAGCACTACAGGGGCTAGCGGGGCAGATACGCAGTATTTT. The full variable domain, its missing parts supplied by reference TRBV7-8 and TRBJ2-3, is GAGVSQSPRYKVAKRGQDVALRCDPISGHVSLFWYQQALGQGPEFLTYFQNEAQLDKSGLPSDRFFAERPEGSVSTLKIQRTQQEDSAVYLCASSTTGASGADTQYFGPGTRLTVL.

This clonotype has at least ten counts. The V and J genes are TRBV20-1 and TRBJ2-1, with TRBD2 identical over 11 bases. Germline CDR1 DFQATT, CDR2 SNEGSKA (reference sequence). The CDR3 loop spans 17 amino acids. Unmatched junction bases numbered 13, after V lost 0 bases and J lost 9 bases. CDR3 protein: CSARDRVGSGRGAEQFF. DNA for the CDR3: TGCAGTGCTAGAGATCGAGTTGGTAGCGGGAGGGGTGCTGAGCAGTTCTTC.